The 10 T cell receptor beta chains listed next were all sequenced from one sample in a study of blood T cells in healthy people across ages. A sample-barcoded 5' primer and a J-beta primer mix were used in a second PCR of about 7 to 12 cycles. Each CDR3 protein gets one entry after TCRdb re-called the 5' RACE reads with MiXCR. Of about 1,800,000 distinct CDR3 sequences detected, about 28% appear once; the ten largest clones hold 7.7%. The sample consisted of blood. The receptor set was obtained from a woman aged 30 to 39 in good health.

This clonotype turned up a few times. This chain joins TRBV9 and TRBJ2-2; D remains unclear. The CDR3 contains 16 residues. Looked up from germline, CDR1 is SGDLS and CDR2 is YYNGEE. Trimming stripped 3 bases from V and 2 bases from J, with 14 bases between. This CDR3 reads CASSDSLGANTGELFF. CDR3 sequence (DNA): TGTGCCAGCAGCGATAGCCTCGGTGCAAACACCGGGGAGCTGTTTTTT. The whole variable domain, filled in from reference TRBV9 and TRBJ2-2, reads DSGVTQTPKHLITATGQRVTLRCSPRSGDLSVYWYQQSLDQGLQFLIQYYNGEERAKGNILERFSAQQFPDLHSELNLSSLELGDSALYFCASSDSLGANTGELFFGEGSRLTVL.

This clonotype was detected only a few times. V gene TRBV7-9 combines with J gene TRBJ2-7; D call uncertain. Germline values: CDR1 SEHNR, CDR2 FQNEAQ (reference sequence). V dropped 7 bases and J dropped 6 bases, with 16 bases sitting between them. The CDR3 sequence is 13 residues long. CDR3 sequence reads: CASMVGLVGEQYF. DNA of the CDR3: TGTGCCAGCATGGTGGGGTTAGTTGGCGAGCAGTACTTC.

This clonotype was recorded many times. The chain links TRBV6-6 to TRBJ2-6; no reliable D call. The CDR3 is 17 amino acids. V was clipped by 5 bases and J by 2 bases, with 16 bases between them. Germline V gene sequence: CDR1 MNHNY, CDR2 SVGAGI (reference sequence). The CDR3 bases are TGTGCCAGCAGTCCGGGCTTCGACCCACCTGGGGCCAACGTCCTGACTTTC. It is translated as CASSPGFDPPGANVLTF.

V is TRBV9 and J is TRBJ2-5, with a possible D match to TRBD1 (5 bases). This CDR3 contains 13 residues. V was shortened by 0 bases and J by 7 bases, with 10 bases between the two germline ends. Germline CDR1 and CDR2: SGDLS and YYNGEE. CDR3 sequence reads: CASSVDGAMTQYF. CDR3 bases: TGTGCCAGCAGCGTAGATGGGGCGATGACCCAGTACTTC.

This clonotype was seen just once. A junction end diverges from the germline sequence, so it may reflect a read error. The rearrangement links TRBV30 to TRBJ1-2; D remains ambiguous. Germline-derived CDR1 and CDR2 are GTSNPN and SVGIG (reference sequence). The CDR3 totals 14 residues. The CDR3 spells CVWTARAREGGYTF. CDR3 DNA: TGTGTCTGGACCGCACGGGCCCGGGAAGGGGGCTACACCTTC.

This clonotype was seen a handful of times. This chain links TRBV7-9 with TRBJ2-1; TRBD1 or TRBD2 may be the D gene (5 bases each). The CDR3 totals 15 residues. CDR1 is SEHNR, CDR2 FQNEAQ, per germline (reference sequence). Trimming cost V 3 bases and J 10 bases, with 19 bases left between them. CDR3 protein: CASSFVQGAQLEQFF. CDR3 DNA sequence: TGTGCCAGCAGCTTCGTCCAGGGAGCCCAATTGGAGCAGTTCTTC.

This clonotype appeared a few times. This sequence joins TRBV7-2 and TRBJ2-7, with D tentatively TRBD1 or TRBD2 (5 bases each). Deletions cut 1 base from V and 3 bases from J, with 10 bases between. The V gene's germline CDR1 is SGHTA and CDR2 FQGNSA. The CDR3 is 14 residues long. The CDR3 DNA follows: TGTGCCAGCAGCTTAGGGGGACCGAACTACGAGCAGTACTTC. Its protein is CASSLGGPNYEQYF.

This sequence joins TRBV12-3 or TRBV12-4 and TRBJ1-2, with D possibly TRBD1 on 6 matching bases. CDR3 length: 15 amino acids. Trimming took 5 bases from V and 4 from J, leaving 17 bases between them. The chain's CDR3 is CASSRTGPGAYGYTF. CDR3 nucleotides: TGTGCCAGCAGTAGAACAGGGCCGGGAGCCTATGGCTACACCTTC.

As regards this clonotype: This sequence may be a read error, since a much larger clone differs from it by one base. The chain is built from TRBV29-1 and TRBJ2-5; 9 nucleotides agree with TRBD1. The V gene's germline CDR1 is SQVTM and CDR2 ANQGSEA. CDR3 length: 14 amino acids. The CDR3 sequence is CSVRGDRVFETRYF. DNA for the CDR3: TGCAGCGTGAGGGGGGACAGGGTGTTCGAGACCCGGTACTTC.

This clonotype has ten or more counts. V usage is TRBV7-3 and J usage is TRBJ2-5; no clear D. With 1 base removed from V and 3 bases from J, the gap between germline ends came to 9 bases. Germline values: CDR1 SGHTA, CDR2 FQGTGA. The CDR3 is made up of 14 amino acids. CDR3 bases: TGTGCCAGCAGCTTAAGTGGGCAGAAAGAGACCCAGTACTTC. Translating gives CASSLSGQKETQYF.